This T cell receptor (beta chain) appears in the sequencing data of a study of T-cell reconstitution after alpha-beta-depleted transplantation in children. This clonotype turned up a few times. CDR1 is KGHDR and CDR2 is SFDVKD in the germline V gene. V dropped 2 bases and J dropped 1; count of bases not matched to a gene: 0. The CDR3 sequence is 14 residues long. Library preparation (for TCRbeta) was performed with unique molecular identifiers. From the PCR reads, TCRdb called clonotypes with MiXCR, one entry per CDR3 protein. The sample shows approximately 350,000 distinct CDR3 sequences, more than 10% of them seen only once.

The chain is built from TRBV24-1 and TRBJ1-1, with 7 positions matching TRBD1. The source was PBMCs, collected from the stem cell graft. This clonotype was sampled from a human donor who donated a stem cell graft to a child with Fanconi anemia. The CDR3 loop reads CATSDWTGNTEAFF. The CDR3 DNA sequence: TGTGCCACCAGTGATTGGACAGGGAACACTGAAGCTTTCTTT.